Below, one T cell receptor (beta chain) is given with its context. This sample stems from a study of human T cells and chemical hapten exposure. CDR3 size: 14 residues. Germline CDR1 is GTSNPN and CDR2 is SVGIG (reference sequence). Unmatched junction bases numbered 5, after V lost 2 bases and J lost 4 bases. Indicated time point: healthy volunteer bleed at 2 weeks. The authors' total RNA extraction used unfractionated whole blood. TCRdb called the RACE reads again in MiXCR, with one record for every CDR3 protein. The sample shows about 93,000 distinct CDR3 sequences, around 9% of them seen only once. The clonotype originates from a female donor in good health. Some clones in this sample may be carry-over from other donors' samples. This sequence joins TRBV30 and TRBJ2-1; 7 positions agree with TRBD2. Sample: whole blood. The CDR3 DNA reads TGTGCCTGGAGTTCTAAGCGGGGTTACAATGAGCAGTTCTTC. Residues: CAWSSKRGYNEQFF.